A selection of T cell receptor beta chains follows, all from one sample in a study of OX40 agonist ivuxolimab in advanced cancers. The method was immunoSEQ multiplex PCR; TCRdb's version includes in-frame clones alone and lacks a portion of them. The data contain over 50,000 clones, 88% of them seen just once; the ten biggest clones take up about 1.5%. Source: CD4+ or CD8+ T cells sorted from blood, taken in a trial of the OX40 agonist ivuxolimab. These receptors came from an adult with an advanced solid tumor such as melanoma, head and neck, liver or kidney cancer. Both conserved end residues are part of each CDR3. Each record gives: clone size, J gene, V gene, D gene, CDR3 protein, CDR3 DNA. D genes are given only for firm matches. Size tells how often a clone was seen (once, few, many) or the class of an expanded clone, and some rows leave it out.

abundance: .; j_gene: TRBJ2-5; v_gene: TRBV10-3; d_gene: TRBD1; CDR3aa: CASRQGQETQYF; CDR3nt: TGTGCCAGCCGACAGGGACAAGAGACCCAGTACTTC
abundance: .; j_gene: TRBJ1-1; v_gene: TRBV6-6; d_gene: .; CDR3aa: CASSYRGTVTEAFF; CDR3nt: TGTGCCAGCAGTTACAGGGGGACCGTCACTGAAGCTTTCTTT
abundance: .; j_gene: TRBJ2-3; v_gene: TRBV5-1; d_gene: .; CDR3aa: CASSWGTDTDTQYF; CDR3nt: TGCGCCAGCAGCTGGGGGACCGACACAGATACGCAGTATTTT
abundance: .; j_gene: TRBJ1-5; v_gene: TRBV28; d_gene: .; CDR3aa: CASSPRGTPNQPQHF; CDR3nt: TGTGCCAGCAGTCCCCGGGGGACACCGAATCAGCCCCAGCATTTT
abundance: .; j_gene: TRBJ2-1; v_gene: TRBV5-1; d_gene: TRBD2; CDR3aa: CASSIPGLAGGNEQFF; CDR3nt: TGCGCCAGCAGCATACCGGGACTAGCGGGAGGGAATGAGCAGTTCTTC
abundance: .; j_gene: TRBJ1-5; v_gene: TRBV19; d_gene: .; CDR3aa: CASSPEEGSQPQHF; CDR3nt: TGTGCCAGTAGTCCTGAGGAGGGTTCTCAGCCCCAGCATTTT
abundance: .; j_gene: TRBJ2-6; v_gene: TRBV1; d_gene: .; CDR3aa: CTSSQVGDSVVGANVLTF; CDR3nt: TGCACCAGCAGCCAAGTAGGAGACAGCGTGGTTGGGGCCAACGTCCTGACTTTC
abundance: .; j_gene: TRBJ1-1; v_gene: TRBV9; d_gene: .; CDR3aa: CASSVVRQGEAFF; CDR3nt: TGTGCCAGCAGCGTAGTTAGGCAGGGTGAAGCTTTCTTT
abundance: .; j_gene: TRBJ2-5; v_gene: TRBV5-4; d_gene: TRBD1; CDR3aa: CASSRTGETQYF; CDR3nt: TGTGCCAGCAGTCGGACAGGAGAGACCCAGTACTTC
abundance: .; j_gene: TRBJ2-5; v_gene: TRBV28; d_gene: .; CDR3aa: CASSASMPQYF; CDR3nt: TGTGCCAGCAGTGCTAGCATGCCCCAGTACTTC
abundance: .; j_gene: TRBJ1-1; v_gene: TRBV19; d_gene: .; CDR3aa: CASSIDFELGGTEAFF; CDR3nt: TGTGCCAGTAGTATAGACTTCGAGTTAGGGGGGACTGAAGCTTTCTTT
abundance: .; j_gene: TRBJ2-6; v_gene: TRBV5-1; d_gene: .; CDR3aa: CASSFSGANVLTF; CDR3nt: TGCGCCAGCAGCTTCTCTGGGGCCAACGTCCTGACTTTC
abundance: few; j_gene: TRBJ1-4; v_gene: TRBV28; d_gene: TRBD1; CDR3aa: CASRGTGEKLFF; CDR3nt: TGTGCCAGCAGGGGGACAGGGGAAAAACTGTTTTTT
abundance: .; j_gene: TRBJ2-1; v_gene: TRBV28; d_gene: TRBD1; CDR3aa: CASSLDRVKEQFF; CDR3nt: TGTGCCAGCAGTTTAGACAGGGTTAAAGAGCAGTTCTTC
abundance: .; j_gene: TRBJ1-2; v_gene: TRBV30; d_gene: TRBD1; CDR3aa: CAWSLGQGTFGYTF; CDR3nt: TGTGCCTGGAGTCTCGGACAGGGTACTTTTGGCTACACCTTC
abundance: .; j_gene: TRBJ2-3; v_gene: TRBV6-1; d_gene: .; CDR3aa: CASSRTTDTQYF; CDR3nt: TGTGCCAGCAGTAGGACCACAGATACGCAGTATTTT
abundance: .; j_gene: TRBJ2-7; v_gene: TRBV14; d_gene: .; CDR3aa: CASSHVNQGYEQYF; CDR3nt: TGTGCCAGCAGCCACGTAAACCAGGGGTACGAGCAGTACTTC
abundance: .; j_gene: TRBJ2-1; v_gene: TRBV11-2; d_gene: .; CDR3aa: CASSFTGNNEQFF; CDR3nt: TGTGCCAGCAGTTTTACAGGGAACAATGAGCAGTTCTTC
abundance: .; j_gene: TRBJ1-1; v_gene: TRBV7-9; d_gene: TRBD1; CDR3aa: CASRVQGGQNTEAFF; CDR3nt: TGTGCCAGCAGGGTTCAGGGGGGGCAGAACACTGAAGCTTTCTTT
abundance: once; j_gene: TRBJ2-2; v_gene: TRBV5-1; d_gene: .; CDR3aa: CASSPNTGELFF; CDR3nt: TGCGCCAGCAGCCCGAACACCGGGGAGCTGTTTTTT
abundance: .; j_gene: TRBJ2-5; v_gene: TRBV5-1; d_gene: TRBD1; CDR3aa: CASSPTGALGETQYF; CDR3nt: TGCGCCAGCAGCCCGACAGGGGCATTGGGAGAGACCCAGTACTTC
abundance: few; j_gene: TRBJ2-7; v_gene: TRBV19; d_gene: .; CDR3aa: CASSGGDEQYF; CDR3nt: TGTGCCAGTAGTGGTGGTGACGAGCAGTACTTC
abundance: once; j_gene: TRBJ2-2; v_gene: TRBV11-2; d_gene: .; CDR3aa: CASSLVSGTTGELFF; CDR3nt: TGTGCCAGCAGCTTAGTATCGGGGACCACCGGGGAGCTGTTTTTT
abundance: .; j_gene: TRBJ1-5; v_gene: TRBV9; d_gene: .; CDR3aa: CVSSAGAEKGGNQPQHF; CDR3nt: TGTGTCAGCAGCGCAGGTGCCGAAAAGGGTGGCAATCAGCCCCAGCATTTT
abundance: .; j_gene: TRBJ2-5; v_gene: TRBV7-9; d_gene: .; CDR3aa: CASSLSGGREETQYF; CDR3nt: TGTGCCAGCAGCTTAAGTGGGGGGAGAGAAGAGACCCAGTACTTC
abundance: .; j_gene: TRBJ1-2; v_gene: TRBV28; d_gene: .; CDR3aa: CASLGQSYGYTF; CDR3nt: TGTGCCAGCCTGGGACAAAGCTATGGCTACACCTTC
abundance: once; j_gene: TRBJ2-1; v_gene: TRBV9; d_gene: TRBD2; CDR3aa: CASSPKGLAGATGYNEQFF; CDR3nt: TGTGCCAGCAGCCCCAAGGGGCTAGCGGGGGCTACGGGATACAATGAGCAGTTCTTC
abundance: few; j_gene: TRBJ2-5; v_gene: TRBV23-1; d_gene: .; CDR3aa: CASSQPGTGQETQYF; CDR3nt: TGCGCCAGCAGTCAGCCCGGGACGGGTCAAGAGACCCAGTACTTC
abundance: few; j_gene: TRBJ1-5; v_gene: TRBV19; d_gene: .; CDR3aa: CASSMGPQGQPQHF; CDR3nt: TGTGCCAGTAGTATGGGACCCCAAGGACAGCCCCAGCATTTT
abundance: .; j_gene: TRBJ1-1; v_gene: TRBV10-1; d_gene: .; CDR3aa: CASSEGQPNTEAFF; CDR3nt: TGCGCCAGCAGTGAAGGACAGCCGAACACTGAAGCTTTCTTT
abundance: .; j_gene: TRBJ2-5; v_gene: TRBV7-3; d_gene: TRBD2; CDR3aa: CASSRSGTRETQYF; CDR3nt: TGTGCCAGCAGCCGCTCCGGGACTAGAGAGACCCAGTACTTC
abundance: .; j_gene: TRBJ2-7; v_gene: TRBV5-1; d_gene: .; CDR3aa: CASRSTQGGVSVEQYF; CDR3nt: TGCGCCAGCAGATCTACTCAGGGAGGAGTCTCGGTCGAGCAGTACTTC
abundance: .; j_gene: TRBJ2-2; v_gene: TRBV30; d_gene: .; CDR3aa: CAWRGLGSTGELFF; CDR3nt: TGTGCCTGGCGGGGACTGGGTTCCACCGGGGAGCTGTTTTTT
abundance: .; j_gene: TRBJ1-3; v_gene: TRBV6-1; d_gene: .; CDR3aa: CASSESGRGGNTIYF; CDR3nt: TGTGCCAGCAGTGAATCAGGCCGGGGGGGAAACACCATATATTTT
abundance: .; j_gene: TRBJ1-1; v_gene: TRBV4-1; d_gene: .; CDR3aa: CASSQRQNTEAFF; CDR3nt: TGCGCCAGCAGCCAAAGACAGAACACTGAAGCTTTCTTT
abundance: .; j_gene: TRBJ2-5; v_gene: TRBV19; d_gene: .; CDR3aa: CASSSPRALQETQYF; CDR3nt: TGTGCCAGTAGTTCCCCGCGGGCTCTCCAAGAGACCCAGTACTTC
abundance: few; j_gene: TRBJ2-2; v_gene: TRBV28; d_gene: .; CDR3aa: CASTSQTARHTGELFF; CDR3nt: TGTGCCAGCACCTCTCAGACAGCCAGACACACCGGGGAGCTGTTTTTT
abundance: once; j_gene: TRBJ2-5; v_gene: TRBV6-5; d_gene: .; CDR3aa: CAEQETQYF; CDR3nt: TGCGCGGAGCAAGAGACCCAGTACTTC
abundance: .; j_gene: TRBJ2-3; v_gene: TRBV10-3; d_gene: .; CDR3aa: CAISEVDTQYF; CDR3nt: TGTGCCATCAGTGAAGTAGATACGCAGTATTTT